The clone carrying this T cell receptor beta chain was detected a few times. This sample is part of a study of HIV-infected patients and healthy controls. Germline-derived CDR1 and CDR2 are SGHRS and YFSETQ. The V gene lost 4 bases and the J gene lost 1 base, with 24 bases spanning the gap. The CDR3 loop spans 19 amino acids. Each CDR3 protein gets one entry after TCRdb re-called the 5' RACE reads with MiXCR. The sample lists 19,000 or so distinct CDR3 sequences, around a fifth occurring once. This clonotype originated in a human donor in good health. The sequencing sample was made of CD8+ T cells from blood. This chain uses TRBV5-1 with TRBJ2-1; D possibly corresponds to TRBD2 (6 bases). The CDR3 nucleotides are TGCGCCAGCAGCCCGACTAGTATAGGACCCGTAGGTTCCTACAATGAGCAGTTCTTC. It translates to CASSPTSIGPVGSYNEQFF.